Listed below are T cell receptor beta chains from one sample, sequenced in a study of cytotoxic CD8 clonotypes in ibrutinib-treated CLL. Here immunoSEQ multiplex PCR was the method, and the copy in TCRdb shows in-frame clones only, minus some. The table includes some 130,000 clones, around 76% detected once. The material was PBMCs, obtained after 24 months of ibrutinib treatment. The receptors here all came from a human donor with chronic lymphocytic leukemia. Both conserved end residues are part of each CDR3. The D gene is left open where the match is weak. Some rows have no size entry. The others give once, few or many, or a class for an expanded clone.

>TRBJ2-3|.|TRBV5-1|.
CASSLVQGTDTQYF
TGCGCCAGCAGCTTGGTACAGGGAACAGATACGCAGTATTTT
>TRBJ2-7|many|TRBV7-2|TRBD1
CASSPRDRGWQYF
TGTGCCAGCAGCCCCCGGGACAGGGGTTGGCAGTACTTC
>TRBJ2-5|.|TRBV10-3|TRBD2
CATTSGPTGTQYF
TGTGCCACGACTAGCGGGCCGACGGGGACCCAGTACTTC
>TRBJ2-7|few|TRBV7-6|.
CAIKGECNEQYF
TGTGCCATCAAAGGTGAGTGCAACGAGCAGTACTTC
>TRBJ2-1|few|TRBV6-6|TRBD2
CASSTGLASSYNEQFF
TGTGCCAGCAGTACAGGACTAGCGAGCTCCTACAATGAGCAGTTCTTC
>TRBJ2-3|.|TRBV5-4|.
CASQGWGQTDTQYF
TGTGCCAGCCAAGGCTGGGGGCAGACAGATACGCAGTATTTT
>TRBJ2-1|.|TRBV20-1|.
CSARGGVGQFF
TGCAGTGCTAGGGGTGGCGTGGGGCAGTTCTTC
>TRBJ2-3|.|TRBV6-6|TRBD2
CASVPTSGSSDTQYF
TGTGCCAGCGTCCCGACTAGCGGGAGTAGTGATACGCAGTATTTT
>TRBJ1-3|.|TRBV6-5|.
CASSYGGGLGNTIYF
TGTGCCAGCAGTTACGGCGGGGGTTTGGGAAACACCATATATTTT
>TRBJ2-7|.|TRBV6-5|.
CASSKGTWGGQYF
TGTGCCAGCAGCAAGGGGACATGGGGCGGGCAGTACTTC
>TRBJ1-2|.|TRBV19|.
CASERGGRAYGYTF
TGTGCCAGCGAGAGGGGAGGGCGAGCCTATGGCTACACCTTC
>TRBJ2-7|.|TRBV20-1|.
CSAISDEQYF
TGCAGTGCTATCTCCGACGAGCAGTACTTC
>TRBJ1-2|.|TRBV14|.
CASSQEAWTGGYTF
TGTGCCAGCAGCCAAGAGGCGTGGACTGGAGGCTACACCTTC
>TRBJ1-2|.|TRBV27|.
CASSPRALYGYTF
TGTGCCAGCAGTCCCCGGGCCCTCTATGGCTACACCTTC
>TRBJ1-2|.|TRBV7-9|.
CASSLGASRGGYTF
TGTGCCAGCAGCTTAGGAGCCAGCCGAGGTGGCTACACCTTC
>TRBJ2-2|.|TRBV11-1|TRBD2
CASSLGGAGVSGELFF
TGTGCCAGCAGCTTAGGTGGCGCGGGAGTCTCCGGGGAGCTGTTTTTT
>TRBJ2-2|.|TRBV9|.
CASSVGWLGDTGELFF
TGTGCCAGCAGCGTAGGATGGTTGGGGGATACCGGGGAGCTGTTTTTT
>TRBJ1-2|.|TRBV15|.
CATSRDRGIGYTF
TGTGCCACCAGCAGAGATCGGGGGATTGGCTACACCTTC
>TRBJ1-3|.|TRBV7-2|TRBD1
CASSRDRVGGNTIYF
TGTGCCAGCAGCCGAGACAGGGTGGGGGGAAACACCATATATTTT
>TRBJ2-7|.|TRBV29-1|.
CSAAVGTPLYEQYF
TGCAGCGCCGCTGTCGGGACTCCCCTTTACGAGCAGTACTTC
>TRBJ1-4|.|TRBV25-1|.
CASSDQGRDLNEKLFF
TGTGCCAGCAGTGACCAGGGGAGGGACCTTAATGAAAAACTGTTTTTT
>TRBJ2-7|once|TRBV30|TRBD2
CASWEGAGYEQYF
TGTGCCTCCTGGGAGGGCGCGGGTTACGAGCAGTACTTC
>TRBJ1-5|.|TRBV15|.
CAVGGSQPQHF
TGTGCCGTAGGGGGGAGTCAGCCCCAGCATTTT
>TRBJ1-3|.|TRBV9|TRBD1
CASSPRDRDGNTIYF
TGTGCCAGCAGCCCGCGGGACAGGGACGGAAACACCATATATTTT
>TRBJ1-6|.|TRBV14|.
CASSQWGQEGGALHF
TGTGCCAGCAGCCAATGGGGCCAGGAGGGGGGGGCCCTCCACTTT
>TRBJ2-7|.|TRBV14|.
CASSGGLFSYEQYF
TGTGCCAGCAGCGGGGGGCTCTTCTCCTACGAGCAGTACTTC
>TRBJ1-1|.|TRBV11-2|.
CASTRNTEAFF
TGTGCCAGCACCAGGAACACTGAAGCTTTCTTT
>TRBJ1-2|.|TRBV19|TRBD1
CASSTGTGALIYGYTF
TGTGCCAGTAGCACCGGGACAGGGGCGTTGATCTATGGCTACACCTTC
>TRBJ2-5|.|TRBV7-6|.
CASSPGTKQETQYF
TGTGCCAGCAGCCCCGGGACCAAACAAGAGACCCAGTACTTC
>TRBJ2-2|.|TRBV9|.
CASSVGRGAYTGELFF
TGTGCCAGCAGCGTAGGAAGAGGGGCCTACACCGGGGAGCTGTTTTTT
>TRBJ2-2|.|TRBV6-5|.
CASSFSRGTTGELFF
TGTGCCAGCAGTTTTTCTCGGGGAACCACCGGGGAGCTGTTTTTT
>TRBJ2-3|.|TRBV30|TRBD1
CARQGKRGTQYF
TGTGCCCGACAGGGGAAAAGGGGTACGCAGTATTTT
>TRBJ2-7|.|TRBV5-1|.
CASSLGVGYEQYF
TGCGCCAGCAGCTTGGGTGTCGGCTACGAGCAGTACTTC
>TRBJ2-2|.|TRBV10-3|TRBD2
CAISDGRTNTGELFF
TGTGCCATCAGTGACGGGAGGACGAACACCGGGGAGCTGTTTTTT
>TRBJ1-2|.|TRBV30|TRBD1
CAWRQGAGHGYTF
TGTGCCTGGCGACAGGGGGCGGGCCATGGCTACACCTTC
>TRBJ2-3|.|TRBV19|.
CASSIGQGSTDTQYF
TGTGCCAGTAGTATTGGGCAGGGGAGCACAGATACGCAGTATTTT
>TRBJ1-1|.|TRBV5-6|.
CASSWGPRDTEAFF
TGTGCCAGCAGCTGGGGCCCCCGGGACACTGAAGCTTTCTTT
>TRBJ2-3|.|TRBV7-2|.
CASSQTHRTDTQYF
TGTGCCAGCAGCCAGACTCACCGCACAGATACGCAGTATTTT
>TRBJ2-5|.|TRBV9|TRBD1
CASSASTGSGETQYF
TGTGCCAGCAGCGCATCGACAGGGTCGGGGGAGACCCAGTACTTC
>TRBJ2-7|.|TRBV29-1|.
CSVLGARSYEQYF
TGCAGCGTTCTTGGGGCGCGCTCCTACGAGCAGTACTTC
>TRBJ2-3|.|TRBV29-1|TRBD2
CSVGLAGTTDTQYF
TGCAGCGTTGGTCTAGCGGGGACCACAGATACGCAGTATTTT
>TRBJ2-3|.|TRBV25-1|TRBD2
CASSPWGGERDTQYF
TGTGCCAGCAGTCCCTGGGGGGGAGAAAGAGATACGCAGTATTTT
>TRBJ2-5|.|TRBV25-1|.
CASSNQETQYF
TGTGCCAGCAGTAACCAAGAGACCCAGTACTTC
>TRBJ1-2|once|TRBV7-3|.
CASSPRGGYGYTF
TGTGCCAGCAGCCCCCGTGGGGGGTATGGCTACACCTTC
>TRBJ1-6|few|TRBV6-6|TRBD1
CASSYGAGGRSPLHF
TGTGCCAGCAGTTACGGGGCAGGGGGAAGGTCACCCCTCCACTTT
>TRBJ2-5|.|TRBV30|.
CAWSGGRPETQYF
TGTGCCTGGTCGGGGGGCCGCCCAGAGACCCAGTACTTC
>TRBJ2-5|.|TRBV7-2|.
CASTYGRGPETQYF
TGTGCCAGCACCTATGGGAGGGGGCCCGAGACCCAGTACTTC
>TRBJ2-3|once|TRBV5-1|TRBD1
CASSLAAGGDTQYF
TGCGCCAGCAGCTTGGCCGCAGGGGGAGATACGCAGTATTTT
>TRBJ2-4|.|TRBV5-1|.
CASSLSGRSIQYF
TGCGCCAGCAGCTTGTCAGGGAGGAGCATTCAGTACTTC
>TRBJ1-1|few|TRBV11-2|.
CASSPGGQGGTEAFF
TGTGCCAGCAGCCCCGGAGGTCAGGGAGGCACTGAAGCTTTCTTT
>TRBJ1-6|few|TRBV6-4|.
CASSDSARESPLHF
TGTGCCAGCAGTGACTCTGCCCGGGAATCACCCCTCCACTTT
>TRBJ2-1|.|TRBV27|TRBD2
CASRLLPSGASYNEQFF
TGTGCCAGCAGACTACTTCCTAGCGGGGCCTCCTACAATGAGCAGTTCTTC